The source of this T cell receptor (beta chain) is a study of blood T cell repertoires in COVID-19. TCRdb keeps only in-frame clones here, not all; method: immunoSEQ multiplex PCR. The data contain 200,000 to 300,000 clones, roughly 81% of them singletons. Trimming cost V 5 bases and J 4 bases, with 14 bases left between them. This CDR3 contains 14 residues. Germline V CDR1 and CDR2: SGHTA, FQGTGA. Sequenced input: peripheral blood. The source of this sequence is a woman older than 75 with COVID-19, enrolled during active disease. This chain joins TRBV7-3 and TRBJ1-2; TRBD1 might be the D (5 bases). The DNA for the CDR3 is TGTGCCAGCAGCCCGTCCTCAGGGATCTATGGCTACACCTTC. Protein: CASSPSSGIYGYTF.